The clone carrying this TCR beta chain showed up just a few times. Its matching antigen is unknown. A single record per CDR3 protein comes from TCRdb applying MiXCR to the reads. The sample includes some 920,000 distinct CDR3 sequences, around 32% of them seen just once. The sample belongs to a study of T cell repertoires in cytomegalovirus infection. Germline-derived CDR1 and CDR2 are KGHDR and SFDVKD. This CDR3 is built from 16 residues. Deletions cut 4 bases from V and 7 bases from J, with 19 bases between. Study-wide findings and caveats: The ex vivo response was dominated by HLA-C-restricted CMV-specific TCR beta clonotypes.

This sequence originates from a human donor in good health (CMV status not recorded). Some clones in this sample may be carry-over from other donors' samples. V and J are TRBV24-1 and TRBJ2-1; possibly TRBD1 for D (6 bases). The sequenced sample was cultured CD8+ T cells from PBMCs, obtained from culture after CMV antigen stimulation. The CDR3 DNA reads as TGTGCCACCAGTGAATTAACAGGGCCAGGGCGTAATGAGCAGTTCTTC. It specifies CATSELTGPGRNEQFF.